Below, one T cell receptor (beta chain) is given with its context. Germline CDR1 is SGDLS and CDR2 is YYNGEE. This CDR3 contains 12 residues. Trimming cost V 3 bases and J 1 base, with 4 bases left between them. This sample stems from a study of blood T cell repertoires in COVID-19. The overall study: The analysed material was cDNA or gDNA that came from T cells, B-cell-depleted T cells, or PBMCs.

Original analysis: Reference gene primer amplification gave nucleated cell count estimates. Data came from immunoSEQ multiplex PCR; TCRdb stores just in-frame clones and leaves some out. Clone size and V and J calls were adopted from that table, with D and trimming inferred from the DNA. There are approximately 70,000 clones in the sample; roughly 90% occur only once, and 7.3% lies in the top ten. The chain carries TRBV9 and TRBJ2-5; no reliable D call. This clonotype was obtained from a man aged 40-49 years with COVID-19, enrolled during active disease. The material sequenced was peripheral blood. CDR3 sequence: CASSASQETQYF. In DNA form, the CDR3 reads TGTGCCAGCAGCGCTTCCCAAGAGACCCAGTACTTC.